These 28 T cell receptor beta chains were all obtained from the same sample, sequenced in a study of blood T cell repertoires in COVID-19 (dated by TCRdb to 2019 to 2021). The library was generated by the immunoSEQ multiplex PCR assay. Imported from immuneACCESS, the table was reduced by TCRdb to in-frame sequences with V and J called. These copies leave out some clones; in studies compared against another copy, an unresolved V gene accounts for under half, and the cause of the remainder is not known. The sample table lists around 170,000 clones, about 81% of them with a count of one. The ten largest clonotypes hold about 15% of the sample. Sequenced: peripheral blood. These receptors originate from a man aged 25 to 40 with active or convalescent COVID-19.

This chain connects TRBV11-3 to TRBJ2-4, with unresolved D. This CDR3 spans 12 amino acids. V shed 9 bases and J shed 9 bases, with 15 bases lying between them. Germline loops: CDR1 SGHNT, CDR2 YENEEA. CDR3: CASESVPGIQYF. The CDR3 coding sequence is TGTGCCAGTGAGTCCGTCCCTGGCATTCAGTACTTC. The variable domain in full, with the rest retrieved from reference TRBV11-3 and TRBJ2-4, is EAGVVQSPRYKIIEKKQPVAFWCNPISGHNTLYWYLQNLGQGPELLIRYENEEAVDDSQLPKDRFSAERLKGVDSTLKIQPAELGDSAVYLCASESVPGIQYFGAGTRLSVL.

This clone has just a few counts. The chain links TRBV4-1 to TRBJ1-2; D call uncertain. Germline assignment: CDR1 MGHRA and CDR2 YSYEKL. Trimming removed 1 base from V and 1 base from J, with 7 bases in between. The CDR3 loop spans 14 amino acids. CDR3 sequence (DNA): TGCGCCAGCAGCCAAGGATCCGGTAACTATGGCTACACCTTC. It encodes CASSQGSGNYGYTF.

The gene calls are TRBV7-9 and TRBJ2-1; 8 positions match TRBD1. Germline CDR1 and CDR2: SEHNR and FQNEAQ (reference sequence). The CDR3 sequence is 12 residues long. Losses at the gene ends were 5 bases for V and 9 bases for J; bases not matched to a gene: 3. In DNA form, the CDR3 reads TGTGCCAGCAGCCGGGGGACAGGTGAGCAGTTCTTC. Its protein is CASSRGTGEQFF.

This sequence joins TRBV27 and TRBJ1-2; D is ambiguous. This CDR3 spans 13 amino acids. V was clipped by 2 bases and J by 8 bases, with 12 bases between them. Germline CDR1 and CDR2: MNHEY and SMNVEV (reference sequence). The CDR3 nucleotides read TGTGCCAGCAGTTTAGGAGACGGTGGAGGCTACACCTTC. It is translated as CASSLGDGGGYTF.

V gene TRBV5-1 combines with J gene TRBJ1-4, with D possibly matching TRBD1 (5 bases). This CDR3 region has 18 residues. From germline, CDR1 is SGHRS and CDR2 YFSETQ. The V end lost 0 bases, the J end lost 2 bases, and 17 bases lay between the germline ends. CDR3 nucleotides: TGCGCCAGCAGCTTGGGGGGTCGATCAGGGCCCACTAATGAAAAACTGTTTTTT. Its protein is CASSLGGRSGPTNEKLFF.

The chain joins TRBV18 to TRBJ1-1; TRBD1 agrees at 7 bases. The CDR3 runs to 13 residues. Trimming at V came to 6 bases and at J to 4 bases, leaving 5 bases not matched to a gene. The germline V gene has CDR1 KGHSH and CDR2 LQKENI. The CDR3: CASSTGKVTEAFF. For the CDR3, the DNA is TGTGCCAGCTCGACAGGGAAAGTCACTGAAGCTTTCTTT.

The chain has TRBV27 and TRBJ1-1, with D perhaps TRBD1 (5 bases). The CDR3 consists of 14 residues. Trimming removed 4 bases from V and 2 bases from J, with 11 bases in between. CDR1 is MNHEY and CDR2 is SMNVEV in the germline V gene (reference sequence). The CDR3 loop reads CASSSRRGNTEAFF. The DNA for the CDR3 is TGTGCCAGCAGTTCCCGGAGGGGTAACACTGAAGCTTTCTTT.

The gene calls are TRBV10-3 and TRBJ1-1; TRBD1 agrees at 7 bases. Per germline, CDR1 ENHRY and CDR2 SYGVKD. V lost 6 bases, J lost 7 bases, and 2 bases stayed unmatched. This CDR3 contains 11 residues. CDR3 sequence (DNA): TGTGCCATCAGAAGGGACAGTGAAGCTTTCTTT. Amino acids: CAIRRDSEAFF.

This chain links TRBV19 with TRBJ2-3, with 8 positions matching TRBD1. This CDR3 is 13 amino acids long. Losses at the gene ends were 3 bases for V and 8 bases for J; bases not matched to a gene: 4. Germline CDR1 LNHDA, CDR2 SQIVND (reference sequence). DNA for the CDR3: TGTGCCAGTAGTATGACAGGGGCGGGTACGCAGTATTTT. Residues: CASSMTGAGTQYF. Together with reference TRBV19 and TRBJ2-3, the CDR3 gives the full variable domain: DGGITQSPKYLFRKEGQNVTLSCEQNLNHDAMYWYRQDPGQGLRLIYYSQIVNDFQKGDIAEGYSVSREKKESFPLTVTSAQKNPTAFYLCASSMTGAGTQYFGPGTRLTVL.

The gene calls are TRBV10-3 and TRBJ1-2; TRBD1 matches 7 bases. This CDR3 is built from 12 residues. Germline V CDR1 and CDR2: ENHRY, SYGVKD. The V segment lost 10 bases and the J segment 0 bases; nucleotides outside the gene matches: 2. CDR3 DNA: TGTGCCACCGGACAGGCTAACTATGGCTACACCTTC. Translating gives CATGQANYGYTF.

This sequence joins TRBV7-8 and TRBJ1-6; TRBD1 matches 9 bases. Trimming at V came to 6 bases and at J to 0 bases, leaving 9 bases not matched to a gene. Looked up from germline, CDR1 is SGHVS and CDR2 is FQNEAQ. CDR3 length equals 18 residues. CDR3 region: CASRVSGTGSSYNSPLHF. The CDR3 bases are TGTGCCAGCAGGGTATCCGGGACAGGGAGCTCCTATAATTCACCCCTCCACTTT.

This chain joins TRBV3-1 (or the pseudogene TRBV3-2) and TRBJ1-4; TRBD1 is a possible D gene (5 bases). Germline CDR1 LGHDT, CDR2 YNNKEL (reference sequence). The CDR3 has 16 residues. V lost 4 bases and J lost 2, with 14 bases in between. CDR3 sequence: CASSLQVTGTNEKLFF. The CDR3 DNA reads as TGTGCCAGCAGCCTACAGGTAACGGGCACTAATGAAAAACTGTTTTTT.

This clone was counted a single time. The V call is TRBV12-3 or TRBV12-4, the J call TRBJ2-5; tentative D call: TRBD2 (5 bases). This CDR3 contains 11 residues. Trimming stripped 10 bases from V and 7 bases from J, with 13 bases between. The CDR3 reads CATRRGRTQYF. CDR3 nucleotide sequence: TGTGCCACCCGGCGAGGGAGGACCCAGTACTTC.

The chain combines TRBV2 with TRBJ1-2, with D tentatively TRBD1 (6 bases). CDR3 length: 13 amino acids. Germline loops: CDR1 SNHLY, CDR2 FYNNEI. Trimming stripped 4 bases from V and 3 bases from J, with 9 bases between. CDR3 protein: CASSGRQDYGYTF. DNA for the CDR3: TGTGCCAGCAGTGGTCGACAGGACTATGGCTACACCTTC. The complete variable domain, with remaining parts taken from reference TRBV2 and TRBJ1-2, reads EPEVTQTPSHQVTQMGQEVILRCVPISNHLYFYWYRQILGQKVEFLVSFYNNEISEKSEIFDDQFSVERPDGSNFTLKIRSTKLEDSAMYFCASSGRQDYGYTFGSGTRLTVV.

This clone was recorded only once. The chain joins TRBV7-6 to TRBJ1-1, with 7 bases that match TRBD1. V lost 6 bases to trimming and J lost 4 bases; unmatched junction nucleotides: 5. Germline V gene data show CDR1 as SGHVS and CDR2 as FNYEAQ. The CDR3 extends over 13 amino acids. CDR3 sequence: CASSPTGSTEAFF. The CDR3 region has the DNA TGTGCCAGCAGTCCGACAGGGAGCACTGAAGCTTTCTTT.

This clone has only one observation. V and J are TRBV5-4 and TRBJ1-1; the D is unclear. V lost 3 bases, J lost 3 bases, and 6 bases lay in between. Germline V gene sequence: CDR1 SGHNT, CDR2 YYREEE (reference sequence). The CDR3 totals 12 residues. In nucleotides, the CDR3 is TGTGCCAGCAGCTCCGGGTACACTGAAGCTTTCTTT. Encoded protein: CASSSGYTEAFF.

The gene calls are TRBV18 and TRBJ1-6, with TRBD1 matching over 9 bases. Per the germline V gene, CDR1 is KGHSH and CDR2 is LQKENI. The V and J ends lost 4 bases and 9 bases, in that order; junction bases with no gene match: 4. The CDR3 contains 14 residues. CDR3 in amino acids: CASSRGTGTSPLHF. As DNA, the CDR3 is TGTGCCAGCTCACGCGGGACAGGGACTTCACCCCTCCACTTT.

The chain joins TRBV16 to TRBJ1-2; perhaps TRBD1 as D (6 bases). Germline V gene sequence: CDR1 KGHSY, CDR2 FQNENV. This CDR3 is 13 amino acids long. V was pared by 9 bases and J by 0 bases, with 11 bases between. This CDR3 reads CARDSSANYGYTF. The DNA of the CDR3 is TGTGCCAGGGACAGTTCAGCTAACTATGGCTACACCTTC.

In this sample, this clone turned up once. The chain employs TRBV4-3 and TRBJ1-2; 8 bases align to TRBD1. V was clipped by 2 bases and J by 8 bases; unmatched bases: 13. The CDR3 covers 16 residues. Per the germline V gene, CDR1 is LGHNA and CDR2 is YSLEER. The CDR3 here is CASSQPGQGMTGGYTF. The DNA for the CDR3 is TGCGCCAGCAGCCAACCTGGACAGGGCATGACGGGGGGCTACACCTTC.

The V and J genes are TRBV6-5 and TRBJ1-3; D is unresolved. V lost 7 bases and J lost 2, with 15 bases in between. The V gene's germline CDR1 is MNHEY and CDR2 SVGAGI. CDR3 length: 15 amino acids. The CDR3 DNA sequence: TGTGCCAGCACCCAGAGGTTTTCGCCTGGAAACACCATATATTTT. The encoded protein is CASTQRFSPGNTIYF.

The genes are TRBV30 and TRBJ1-2, with no clear D. Germline lookup yields CDR1 GTSNPN and CDR2 SVGIG (reference sequence). V was cut by 0 bases and J by 6 bases, with 17 bases left in between. The CDR3 consists of 15 residues. CDR3 amino acids: CAWSVLSRQKDGYTF. CDR3 nucleotide sequence: TGTGCCTGGAGTGTTTTATCGAGGCAAAAGGATGGCTACACCTTC.

CDR3 in DNA: TGTGCCATCAGTGCAGGGGTCGGAAACACCATATATTTT. Residues: CAISAGVGNTIYF. The gene calls are TRBV10-3 and TRBJ1-3; a possible D gene is TRBD1 (6 bases). The germline CDR1 and CDR2 sequences are ENHRY and SYGVKD. V lost 4 bases and J lost 4, with 8 bases in between. This CDR3 contains 13 residues.

This chain joins TRBV3-1 (or the pseudogene TRBV3-2) and TRBJ2-1; 9 positions match TRBD1. Germline V gene sequence: CDR1 LGHDT, CDR2 YNNKEL (reference sequence). The CDR3 has 16 amino acids. Trimming at V came to 3 bases and at J to 6 bases, leaving 9 bases not matched to a gene. CDR3 DNA sequence: TGTGCCAGCAGCCATACCGGGACAGGGAGGATCAATGAGCAGTTCTTC. It specifies CASSHTGTGRINEQFF.

The chain is built from TRBV9 and TRBJ2-2; TRBD1 agrees at 11 bases. CDR3 length: 17 amino acids. V dropped 0 bases and J dropped 7; count of bases not matched to a gene: 8. Germline V gene data show CDR1 as SGDLS and CDR2 as YYNGEE. CDR3 nucleotide sequence: TGTGCCAGCAGCGTAGTACCTGGACAGGGGGCCGGCGGGGAGCTGTTTTTT. Residues: CASSVVPGQGAGGELFF.

The chain combines TRBV27 with TRBJ2-7; TRBD1 matches at 7 bases. Germline assignment: CDR1 MNHEY and CDR2 SMNVEV (reference sequence). This CDR3 comprises 13 residues. V trimming: 8 bases; J trimming: 3 bases; junction bases outside the gene matches: 7. Here the CDR3 DNA reads TGTGCCAGCTCCAACAGGGGTTTCTACGAGCAGTACTTC. It codes for CASSNRGFYEQYF.

The chain links TRBV29-1 to TRBJ2-7; D gene unclear. The V and J ends lost 0 bases and 3 bases respectively, with 9 bases between them. CDR3 length equals 13 residues. CDR1 is SQVTM and CDR2 is ANQGSEA in the germline V gene. CDR3 bases: TGCAGCGTTGAAGAATTCACGGGCTACGAGCAGTACTTC. Translation gives CSVEEFTGYEQYF.

CDR3 sequence reads: CASTVGPSSYEQYF. The CDR3 nucleotides read TGTGCCAGCACGGTGGGCCCCAGCTCCTACGAGCAGTACTTC. The genes are TRBV6-5 and TRBJ2-7, with D hard to call. CDR1 MNHEY and CDR2 SVGAGI come from the germline V gene. The germline V and J ends were trimmed by 7 bases and 0 bases, with 13 bases remaining between them. CDR3 size: 14 residues.

The genes are TRBV2 and TRBJ2-3, with TRBD2 identical over 12 bases. The V segment lost 7 bases and the J segment 6 bases; nucleotides outside the gene matches: 5. In germline, CDR1 is SNHLY, CDR2 FYNNEI. The CDR3 has 14 residues. CDR3 coding DNA: TGTGCCAGCACCATAGGGACTAGCGGGGATACGCAGTATTTT. Residues: CASTIGTSGDTQYF.